A selection of T cell receptor beta chains follows, all from one sample in a study of shared clonotypes between healthy human individuals. The data were produced by immunoSEQ multiplex PCR, yet TCRdb's version contains in-frame clones alone and is incomplete. The sample gives 2,500,000 or so clones, around 92% of which show up once; more than 0.35% is in the top ten. The sequencing input was naive CD4+ T cells from PBMCs. These receptors were obtained from a young man in good health. Some clones in this sample may be carry-over from other donors' samples. Both conserved end residues are part of each CDR3. A D gene is named only where the DNA matches it firmly.

V	D	J	CDR3
TRBV27	TRBD1	TRBJ1-2	CASSFLPTGAIDGYTF
TRBV9	NA	TRBJ2-1	CASSVEEGTYNEQFF
TRBV7-2	NA	TRBJ2-7	CASSPASYEQYF
TRBV30	TRBD1	TRBJ2-1	CAWSYRGDEQFF
TRBV9	NA	TRBJ2-4	CASSVGGTVLAKNIQYF
TRBV28	TRBD1	TRBJ2-5	CASSWGLGQAKETQYF
TRBV7-2	TRBD1	TRBJ1-4	CASSFTGGDEKLFF
TRBV6-5	NA	TRBJ1-1	CASSYERNTEAFF
TRBV14	NA	TRBJ2-2	CASSQVGGYTGELFF
TRBV10-3	NA	TRBJ1-2	CAISERFGYTF
TRBV9	TRBD1	TRBJ2-7	CASSRGQGSVQQYF
TRBV5-1	NA	TRBJ2-1	CASSLVTTGSVNEQFF
TRBV7-3	TRBD2	TRBJ2-3	CASSRRVAGESDTQYF
TRBV11-2	NA	TRBJ1-2	CASSQPQGLYGYTF
TRBV28	NA	TRBJ2-1	CASSFLRGGGNEQFF
TRBV6-1	NA	TRBJ2-1	CASSEAGGFNEQFF
TRBV7-2	NA	TRBJ1-5	CASSLERSNQPQHF
TRBV28	NA	TRBJ1-5	CASSLRTDNQPQHF